This TCR beta chain was sequenced in a study of metastatic and nonmetastatic thyroid tumors. CDR1 and CDR2 from the germline V gene are SNHLY and FYNNEI. V was shortened by 4 bases and J by 2 bases, with 11 bases between the two germline ends. This CDR3 spans 14 amino acids. Methods used by the authors: In papillary thyroid cancer, a distant-metastasis classifier was built using CDR3 differences across clinicopathological groups. TCRdb re-processed the PCR reads through MiXCR. Here the V and J calls rest on TCRdb's processing, not on the authors' analysis. This table holds about 59,000 clones, around 16% found once. This clone was seen ten or more times. All patients were treatment-naive before thyroid surgery.

The TCR originated in a male donor with papillary thyroid cancer or a benign thyroid nodule (not recorded which). Some clones in this sample may be carry-over from other donors' samples. The chain combines TRBV2 with TRBJ1-2; D might be TRBD1 (5 bases). Sequencing input: blood. CDR3 amino acids: CASSGDRPNYGYTF. The CDR3 region has the DNA TGTGCCAGCAGTGGAGACAGACCGAACTATGGCTACACCTTC.